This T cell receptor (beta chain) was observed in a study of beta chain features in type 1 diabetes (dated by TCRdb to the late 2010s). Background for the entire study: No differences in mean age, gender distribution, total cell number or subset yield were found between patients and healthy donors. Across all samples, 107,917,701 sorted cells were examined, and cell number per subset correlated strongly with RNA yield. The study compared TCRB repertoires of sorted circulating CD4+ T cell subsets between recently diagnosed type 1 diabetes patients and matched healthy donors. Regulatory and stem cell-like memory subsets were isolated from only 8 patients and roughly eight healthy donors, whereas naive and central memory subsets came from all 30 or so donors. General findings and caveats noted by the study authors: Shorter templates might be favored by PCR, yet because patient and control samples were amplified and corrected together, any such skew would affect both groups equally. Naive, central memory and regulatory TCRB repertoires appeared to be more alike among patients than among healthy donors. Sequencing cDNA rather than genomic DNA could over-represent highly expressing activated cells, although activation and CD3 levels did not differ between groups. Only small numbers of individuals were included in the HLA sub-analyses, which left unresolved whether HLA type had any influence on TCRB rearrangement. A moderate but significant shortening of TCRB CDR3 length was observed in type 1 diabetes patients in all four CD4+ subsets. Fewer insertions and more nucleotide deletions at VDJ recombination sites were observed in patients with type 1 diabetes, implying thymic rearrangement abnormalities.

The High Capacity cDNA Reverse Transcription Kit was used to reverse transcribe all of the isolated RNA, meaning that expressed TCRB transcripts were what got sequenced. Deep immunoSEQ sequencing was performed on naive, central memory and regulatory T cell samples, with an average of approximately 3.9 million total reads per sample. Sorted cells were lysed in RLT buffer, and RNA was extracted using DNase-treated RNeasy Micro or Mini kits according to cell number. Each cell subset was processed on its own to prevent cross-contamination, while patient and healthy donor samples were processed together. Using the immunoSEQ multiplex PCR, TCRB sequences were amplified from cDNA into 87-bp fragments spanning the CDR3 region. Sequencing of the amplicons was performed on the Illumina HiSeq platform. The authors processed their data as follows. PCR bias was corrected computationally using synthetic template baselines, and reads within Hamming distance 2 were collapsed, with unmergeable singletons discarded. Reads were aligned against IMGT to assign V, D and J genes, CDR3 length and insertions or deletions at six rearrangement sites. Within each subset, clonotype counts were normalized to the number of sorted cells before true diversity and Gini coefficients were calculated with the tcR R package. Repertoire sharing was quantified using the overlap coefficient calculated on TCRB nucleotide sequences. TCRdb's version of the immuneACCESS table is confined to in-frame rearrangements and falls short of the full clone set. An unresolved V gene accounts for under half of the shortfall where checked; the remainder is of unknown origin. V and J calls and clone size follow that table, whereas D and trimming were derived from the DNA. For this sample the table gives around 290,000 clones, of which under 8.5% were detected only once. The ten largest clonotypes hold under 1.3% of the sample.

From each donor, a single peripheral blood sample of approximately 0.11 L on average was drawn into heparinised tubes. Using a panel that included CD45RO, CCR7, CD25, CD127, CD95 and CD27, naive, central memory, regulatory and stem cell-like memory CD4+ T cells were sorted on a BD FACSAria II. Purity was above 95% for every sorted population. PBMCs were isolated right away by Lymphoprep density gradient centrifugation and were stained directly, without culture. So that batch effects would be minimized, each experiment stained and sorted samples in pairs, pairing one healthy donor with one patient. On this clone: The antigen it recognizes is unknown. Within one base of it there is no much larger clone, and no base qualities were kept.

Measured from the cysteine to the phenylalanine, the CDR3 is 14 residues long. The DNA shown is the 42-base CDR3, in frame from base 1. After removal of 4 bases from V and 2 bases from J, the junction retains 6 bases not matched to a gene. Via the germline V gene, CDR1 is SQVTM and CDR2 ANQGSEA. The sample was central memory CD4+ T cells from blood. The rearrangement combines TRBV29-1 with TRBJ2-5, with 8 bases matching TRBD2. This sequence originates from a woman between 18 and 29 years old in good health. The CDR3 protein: CSVGPGGRQETQYF. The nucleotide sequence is TGCAGCGTTGGGCCGGGGGGGCGACAAGAGACCCAGTACTTC.